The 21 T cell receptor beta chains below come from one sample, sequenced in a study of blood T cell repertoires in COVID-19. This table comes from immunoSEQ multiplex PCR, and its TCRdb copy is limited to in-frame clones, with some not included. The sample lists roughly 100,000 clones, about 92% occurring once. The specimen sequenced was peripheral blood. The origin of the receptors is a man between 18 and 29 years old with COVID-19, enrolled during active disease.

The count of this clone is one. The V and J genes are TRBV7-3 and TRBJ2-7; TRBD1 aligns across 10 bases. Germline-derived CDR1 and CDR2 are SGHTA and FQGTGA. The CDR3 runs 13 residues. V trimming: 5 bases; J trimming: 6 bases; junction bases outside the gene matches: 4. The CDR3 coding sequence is TGTGCCAGCAGCCCCTGGACAGGGGGCGAGCAGTACTTC. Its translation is CASSPWTGGEQYF.

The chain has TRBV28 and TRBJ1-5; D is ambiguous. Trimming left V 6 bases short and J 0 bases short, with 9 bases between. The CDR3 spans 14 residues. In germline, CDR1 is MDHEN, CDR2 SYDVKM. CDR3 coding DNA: TGTGCCAGCAGGGAGGTAAATAGCAATCAGCCCCAGCATTTT. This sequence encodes CASREVNSNQPQHF. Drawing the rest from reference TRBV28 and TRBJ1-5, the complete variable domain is DVKVTQSSRYLVKRTGEKVFLECVQDMDHENMFWYRQDPGLGLRLIYFSYDVKMKEKGDIPEGYSVSREKKERFSLILESASTNQTSMYLCASREVNSNQPQHFGDGTRLSIL.

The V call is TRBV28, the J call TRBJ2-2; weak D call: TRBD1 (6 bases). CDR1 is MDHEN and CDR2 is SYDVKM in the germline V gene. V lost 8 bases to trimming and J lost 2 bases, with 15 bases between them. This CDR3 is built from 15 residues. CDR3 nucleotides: TGTGCCAGCCGGGTACAGGGAGCCAACACCGGGGAGCTGTTTTTT. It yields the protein CASRVQGANTGELFF. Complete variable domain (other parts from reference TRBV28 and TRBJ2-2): DVKVTQSSRYLVKRTGEKVFLECVQDMDHENMFWYRQDPGLGLRLIYFSYDVKMKEKGDIPEGYSVSREKKERFSLILESASTNQTSMYLCASRVQGANTGELFFGEGSRLTVL.

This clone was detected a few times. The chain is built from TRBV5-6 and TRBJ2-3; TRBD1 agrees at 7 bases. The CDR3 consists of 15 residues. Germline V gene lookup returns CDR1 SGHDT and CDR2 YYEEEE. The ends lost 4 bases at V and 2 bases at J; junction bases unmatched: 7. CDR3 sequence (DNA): TGTGCCAGCAGCACGACAGGGAGCATCACAGATACGCAGTATTTT. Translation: CASSTTGSITDTQYF.

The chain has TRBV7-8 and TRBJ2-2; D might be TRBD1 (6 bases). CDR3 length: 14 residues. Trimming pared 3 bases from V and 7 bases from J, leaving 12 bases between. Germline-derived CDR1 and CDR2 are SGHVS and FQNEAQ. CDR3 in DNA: TGTGCCAGCAGCTTGGCGGCACAGGGCGGGGAGCTGTTTTTT. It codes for CASSLAAQGGELFF.

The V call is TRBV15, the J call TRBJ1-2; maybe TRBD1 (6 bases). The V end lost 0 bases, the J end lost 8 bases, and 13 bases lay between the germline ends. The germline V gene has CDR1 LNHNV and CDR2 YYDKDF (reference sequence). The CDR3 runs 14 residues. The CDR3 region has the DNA TGTGCCACCAGCAGAGATCTGGCAGGGGACGGCTACACCTTC. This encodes CATSRDLAGDGYTF.

The DNA of the CDR3 is TGTGCCAGCAGTTTACAGGTGTTGGGGCCCTACGAGCAGTACTTC. Protein product: CASSLQVLGPYEQYF. The chain recombines TRBV27 with TRBJ2-7; TRBD1 might be the D (5 bases). Germline values: CDR1 MNHEY, CDR2 SMNVEV (reference sequence). Trimming stripped 2 bases from V and 2 bases from J, with 13 bases between. This CDR3 has 15 residues.

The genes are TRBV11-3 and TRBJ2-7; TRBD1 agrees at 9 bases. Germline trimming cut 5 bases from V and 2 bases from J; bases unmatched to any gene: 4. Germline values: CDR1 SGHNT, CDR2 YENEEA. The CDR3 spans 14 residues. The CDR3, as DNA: TGTGCCAGCAGCCCCGGGACAGGGCCCTACGAGCAGTACTTC. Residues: CASSPGTGPYEQYF.

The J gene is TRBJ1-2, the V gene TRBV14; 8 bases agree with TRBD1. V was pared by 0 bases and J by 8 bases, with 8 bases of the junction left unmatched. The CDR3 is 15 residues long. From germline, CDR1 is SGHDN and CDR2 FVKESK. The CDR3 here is CASSQDGQGYGGYTF. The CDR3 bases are TGTGCCAGCAGCCAAGATGGACAGGGTTATGGGGGCTACACCTTC.

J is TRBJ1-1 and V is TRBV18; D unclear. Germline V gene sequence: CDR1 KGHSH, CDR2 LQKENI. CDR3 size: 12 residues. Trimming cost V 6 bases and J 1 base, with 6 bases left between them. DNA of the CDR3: TGTGCCAGCTCCGAGAGGAACACTGAAGCTTTCTTT. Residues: CASSERNTEAFF.

CDR3 sequence reads: CAWSRGQGPNMSTEAFF. The CDR3 nucleotides read TGTGCCTGGAGTCGGGGCCAGGGGCCCAACATGAGCACTGAAGCTTTCTTT. The chain carries TRBV30 and TRBJ1-1; D perhaps matches TRBD1 (6 bases). The germline gives CDR1 GTSNPN, CDR2 SVGIG (reference sequence). The CDR3 is 17 amino acids. V gave up 2 bases and J gave up 4 bases, with 23 bases separating them.

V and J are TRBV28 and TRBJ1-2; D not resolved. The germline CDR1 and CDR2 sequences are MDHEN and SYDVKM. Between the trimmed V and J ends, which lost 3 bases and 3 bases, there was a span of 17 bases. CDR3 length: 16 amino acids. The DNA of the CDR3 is TGTGCCAGCAGTTTTAAAGTCCCGGGAGGGTACTATGGCTACACCTTC. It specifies CASSFKVPGGYYGYTF.

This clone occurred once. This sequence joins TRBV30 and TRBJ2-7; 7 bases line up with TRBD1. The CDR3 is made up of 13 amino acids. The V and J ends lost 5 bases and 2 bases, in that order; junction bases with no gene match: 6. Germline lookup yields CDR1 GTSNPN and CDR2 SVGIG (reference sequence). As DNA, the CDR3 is TGTGCCTGGGCCAGGGACAGACCCTACGAGCAGTACTTC. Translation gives CAWARDRPYEQYF. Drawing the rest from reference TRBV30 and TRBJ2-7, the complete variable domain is SQTIHQWPATLVQPVGSPLSLECTVEGTSNPNLYWYRQAAGRGLQLLFYSVGIGQISSEVPQNLSASRPQDRQFILSSKKLLLSDSGFYLCAWARDRPYEQYFGPGTRLTVT.

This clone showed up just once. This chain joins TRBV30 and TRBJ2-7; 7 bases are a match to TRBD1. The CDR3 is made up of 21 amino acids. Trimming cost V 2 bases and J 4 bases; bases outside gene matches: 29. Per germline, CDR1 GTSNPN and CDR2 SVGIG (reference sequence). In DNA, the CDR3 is TGTGCCTGGAGTTATCCCTACCGGGACAGAATACAATTGAGGCGAAGTTACGAGCAGTACTTC. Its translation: CAWSYPYRDRIQLRRSYEQYF.

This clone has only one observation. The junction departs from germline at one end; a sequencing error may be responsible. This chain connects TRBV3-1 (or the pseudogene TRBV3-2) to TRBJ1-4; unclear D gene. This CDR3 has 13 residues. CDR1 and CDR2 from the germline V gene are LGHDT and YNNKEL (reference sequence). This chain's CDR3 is CASSQVEGEKLLF. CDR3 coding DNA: TGTGCCAGCAGCCAGGTCGAGGGAGAAAAACTGCTTTTT.

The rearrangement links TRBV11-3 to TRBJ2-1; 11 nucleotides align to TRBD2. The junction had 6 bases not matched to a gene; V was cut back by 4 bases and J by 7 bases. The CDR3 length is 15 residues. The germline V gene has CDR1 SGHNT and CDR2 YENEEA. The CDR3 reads CASSSLAGVENEQFF. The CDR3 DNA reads TGTGCCAGCAGCTCACTAGCGGGAGTTGAGAATGAGCAGTTCTTC.

The CDR3 reads CASSTAGRLAEAFF. DNA of the CDR3: TGCGCCAGCAGCACGGCAGGGAGGCTCGCTGAAGCTTTCTTT. The chain carries TRBV5-1 and TRBJ1-1; tentatively, D is TRBD1 (5 bases). The CDR3 runs to 14 residues. The V gene lost 4 bases and the J gene lost 6 bases, with 16 bases spanning the gap. CDR1 SGHRS and CDR2 YFSETQ come from the germline V gene.

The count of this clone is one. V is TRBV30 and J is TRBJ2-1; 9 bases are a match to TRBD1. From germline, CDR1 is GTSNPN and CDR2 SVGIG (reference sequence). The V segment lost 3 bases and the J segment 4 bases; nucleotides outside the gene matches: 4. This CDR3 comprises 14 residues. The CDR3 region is CAWRDRGFYNEQFF. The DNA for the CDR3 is TGTGCCTGGAGGGACAGGGGATTTTACAATGAGCAGTTCTTC.

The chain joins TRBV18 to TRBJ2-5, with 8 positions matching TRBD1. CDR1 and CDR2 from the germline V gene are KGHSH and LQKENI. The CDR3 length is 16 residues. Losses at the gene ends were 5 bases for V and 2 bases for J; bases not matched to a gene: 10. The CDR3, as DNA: TGTGCCAGCTCAATCCAAATCAGGGGGCCGCAAGAGACCCAGTACTTC. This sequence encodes CASSIQIRGPQETQYF.

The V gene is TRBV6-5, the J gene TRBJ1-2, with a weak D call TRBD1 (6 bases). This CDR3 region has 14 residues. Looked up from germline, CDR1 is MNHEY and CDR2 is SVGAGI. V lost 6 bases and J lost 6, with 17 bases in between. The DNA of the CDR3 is TGTGCCAGCAGGCCTACAGGGAGGGCGAATGGCTACACCTTC. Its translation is CASRPTGRANGYTF.

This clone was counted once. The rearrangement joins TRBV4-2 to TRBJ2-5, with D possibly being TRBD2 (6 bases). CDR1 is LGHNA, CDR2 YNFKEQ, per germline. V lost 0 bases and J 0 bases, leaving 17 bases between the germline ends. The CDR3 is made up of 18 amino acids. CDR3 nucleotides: TGTGCCAGCAGCCAAGATGGCAGGGACCGGGACTACCAAGAGACCCAGTACTTC. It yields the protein CASSQDGRDRDYQETQYF.